What follows is one TCR beta chain and its context. This clone was counted only a few times. The antigen it recognizes is unknown. It has no much larger one-base neighbor in the sample; base qualities were not kept. The data belong to a study of radiotherapy plus CTLA-4 blockade in lung cancer (dated by TCRdb to the late 2010s). Some background on the complete study: Among enrolled patients, under 20% had an objective response and roughly 33% reached disease control. Broader findings and caveats from the paper: After treatment with radiotherapy and ipilimumab, TCR clones that originated in tumors expanded in peripheral blood. The strongest predictors of response, as reported, were early dynamic changes in blood T cell clones along with a rise in serum interferon-beta after radiation.

Library prep was done by the immunoSEQ multiplex PCR assay. TCRdb mirrors the immuneACCESS table, restricted to in-frame sequences. Some clones are absent from its copies; in checked studies, under half trace to an unresolved V gene, and the reason for the others is unknown. The sample profile shows 70,000 to 90,000 clones; more than 75% of them were found once. Around 7% of the sample is taken by the ten largest. In this study, focal radiation therapy paired with CTLA-4 blockade (ipilimumab) was tested in patients who had chemo-refractory metastatic non-small-cell lung cancer. Sequenced here: peripheral blood, sampled from a patient treated with radiotherapy plus ipilimumab. The receptor's source is a human donor with non-small cell lung cancer who had a complete response to radiotherapy plus ipilimumab.

The sequenced DNA is TGTGCCAGCTCACCAAGGGACTCCGAGCAGTACTTC. Translated, it gives CASSPRDSEQYF. The V gene is TRBV18 and the J gene is TRBJ2-7; the D gene is perhaps TRBD2, on 6 matching bases. CDR1 and CDR2 (KGHSH, LQKENI) derive from the germline V gene. V is pared back by 2 bases and J by 6 bases, with 8 bases lying between the germline termini. From its cysteine to its phenylalanine, the CDR3 spans 12 amino acids. Only the CDR3 part of the read is kept: 36 bases, read in frame from the first base.